What follows describes a single T cell receptor (beta chain). Its antigen is currently not known. The sample holds no much larger clone one base away, and base qualities are not on file. The data were obtained in a study of vaccination effects on CD4 cells after COVID-19 (dated by TCRdb to between 2020 and 2023). A note on the overall study: Two doses of either the BNT162b2 or the mRNA-1273 mRNA SARS-CoV-2 vaccine were administered to participants. The Oncomine TCR Beta short-read assay on an Illumina iSeq 100 was used to sequence cultures from other donors in the study. The study compared SARS-CoV-2 spike-specific CD4+ TCR repertoires before and after mRNA vaccination in COVID-19 convalescent patients and infection-naive vaccine recipients. The full study included ten to eleven COVID-19 convalescent patients and a few SARS-CoV-2-naive healthy vaccine recipients.

Broad study findings and their caveats: The study was limited by a small number of convalescent patients and lacked early post-infection timepoints. In healthy vaccine recipients, vaccine-induced clones were almost all SARS-CoV-2 mono-reactive, with only 1 of 255 cross-reactive with common cold coronaviruses. At late post-vaccination timepoints, both infection-induced and vaccine-induced clones showed marked clonal contraction, consistent with waning T cell responses.

In the ViraFEST assay, PBMC were stimulated with viral peptide pools, and antigen-specific CD4+ T cell clonotypes were then identified by expansion using TCR sequencing. After less than 13 days of culture, CD4+ T cells were isolated with the EasySep CD4+ T cell isolation kit. The absence of prior SARS-CoV-2 infection in healthy vaccine recipients was confirmed by negative nucleocapsid antibodies before and after vaccination. Each well held over 1.5 million PBMC cultured in IMDM containing around 5.1% human AB serum, 10 IU/ml IL-2 and gentamicin, along with around 9.1 ug/ml peptides. Half of the culture medium was replaced with fresh IL-2-containing medium on days 3 and 7. Unless noted otherwise, every peptide stimulation condition was cultured in triplicate wells. PBMC were separated from whole blood using Ficoll-Paque Plus gradient centrifugation and were then either cryopreserved at -140C or used fresh. The overlapping peptide pools covered the spike proteins of SARS-CoV-2 and of the common cold coronaviruses HCoV-NL63, HCoV-OC43 and HCoV-229E. The QIAamp micro DNA kit was used to extract genomic DNA from the cultured CD4+ T cells.

V sheds 2 bases and J sheds 3 bases, leaving 13 bases between their ends. The CDR3 runs 16 amino acids, cysteine and phenylalanine included. The CDR3 DNA has 48 bases and is translated from base 1. Based on the germline V gene, the CDR1 and CDR2 sequences are SGHNT and YENEEA. Library construction relied on the immunoSEQ multiplex PCR assay. DNA from the cultured, isolated CD4+ T cells was subjected to TCR beta CDR3 sequencing. Concerning the study's data processing: Non-productive TCR sequences were removed, reads were trimmed to the CDR3 region, and CDR3s of at least 7 amino acids were retained. The MANAFEST web app was used to pick out antigen-specific clonotypes by comparing their expansion in peptide wells with that in reference cultures. To be called positive, a clone needed expansion at FDR<0.05 compared with the reference and with all other wells, an odds ratio greater than 5, and a frequency greater than 0.1% in two replicate wells. Cross-reactive clonotypes were defined as significantly expanded in SARS-CoV-2 spike wells and in at least one common cold coronavirus spike condition. Using the stringdist R package, CDR3 similarity was measured by Levenshtein distance, and unrooted trees were constructed with ape in R 3.6.1. Entries here come from immuneACCESS through TCRdb and include only in-frame sequences with V and J called. Some clones fail to appear in such tables; in the studies checked, an unresolved V gene covers under half of the shortfall, and the cause of the remainder is unknown. The V and J calls and clone size were taken over from that table, and D and trimming were inferred from the DNA. The table for this sample lists about 21,000 clones; around 74% of them were counted only once. The top ten clonotypes cover roughly 19% of the sample.

The sequence joins TRBV11-3 to TRBJ1-4, with a weak D call of TRBD1 (5 bases match). The TCR originated in a human donor who received a COVID-19 vaccine. The sequenced sample was CD4+ T cells from PBMCs cultured with HCoV-NL63 spike peptides, obtained before COVID-19 vaccination. This specimen's cell subset or site label, interpreted: HCoV-NL63 spike overlapping peptide pool stimulation. The CDR3 corresponds to CASSLLTGPANEKLFF. The nucleotide sequence is given as TGTGCCAGCAGCTTACTTACAGGCCCAGCTAATGAAAAACTGTTTTTT.